These 32 T cell receptor beta chains were sequenced from one sample in a study of technical replicates of blood from a handful of donors. Profiling relied on immunoSEQ multiplex PCR, and the TCRdb table lists in-frame clones only, not all of them. The sample yields about 83,000 clones, just over 90% seen once. The sample comprised T cells isolated from PBMCs. These receptors were taken from a human donor in good health.

The rearrangement uses TRBV6-5 and TRBJ2-7; 8 nucleotides line up with TRBD1. V gave up 6 bases and J gave up 3 bases; unmatched junction bases: 7. CDR1 MNHEY and CDR2 SVGAGI come from the germline V gene. This CDR3 region has 14 residues. The CDR3 spells CASSSGQGLYEQYF. Here the CDR3 DNA reads TGTGCCAGCAGCTCCGGACAGGGCCTCTACGAGCAGTACTTC.

The chain joins TRBV9 to TRBJ2-6; no clear D gene. The CDR3 has 12 residues. CDR1 and CDR2 from the germline V gene are SGDLS and YYNGEE. V was cut by 0 bases and J by 13 bases, with 8 bases left in between. The CDR3 spells CASSVGASVLTF. CDR3 sequence (DNA): TGTGCCAGCAGCGTAGGGGCCTCAGTCCTGACTTTC.

V gene TRBV30 combines with J gene TRBJ2-2, with no clear D. V shed 0 bases and J shed 4 bases, with 6 bases lying between them. The CDR3 length is 13 residues. Germline V gene lookup returns CDR1 GTSNPN and CDR2 SVGIG (reference sequence). For the CDR3, the DNA is TGTGCCTGGAGTGTAGGCGGCACCGGGGAGCTGTTTTTT. This translates into CAWSVGGTGELFF.

Comment on this clone: Other DNA sequences from this sample encode an identical CDR3 as well. The J gene is TRBJ1-1, the V gene TRBV6-5, with no clear D. The germline CDR1 and CDR2 sequences are MNHEY and SVGAGI. The CDR3 totals 13 residues. V shed 2 bases and J shed 1 base, with 5 bases lying between them. CDR3 protein: CASSYGQNTEAFF. The CDR3 DNA is TGTGCCAGCAGTTACGGGCAGAACACTGAAGCTTTCTTT.

The chain recombines TRBV11-2 with TRBJ1-2; 9 nucleotides agree with TRBD1. Germline CDR1 is SGHAT and CDR2 is FQNNGV. Trimming removed 0 bases from V and 8 bases from J; junction bases left unmatched: 4. The CDR3 length is 14 residues. The CDR3: CASSLDGTGYGYTF. The CDR3 bases are TGTGCCAGCAGCTTAGATGGGACAGGGTACGGCTACACCTTC. Combining the CDR3 with reference TRBV11-2 and TRBJ1-2 gives the whole variable domain EAGVAQSPRYKIIEKRQSVAFWCNPISGHATLYWYQQILGQGPKLLIQFQNNGVVDDSQLPKDRFSAERLKGVDSTLKIQPAKLEDSAVYLCASSLDGTGYGYTFGSGTRLTVV.

The gene calls are TRBV5-1 and TRBJ2-1; TRBD2 matches at 11 bases. V trimming: 2 bases; J trimming: 5 bases; junction bases outside the gene matches: 6. CDR1 is SGHRS and CDR2 is YFSETQ in the germline V gene. CDR3 length equals 16 residues. CDR3 amino acids: CASSFGGGLADNEQFF. The CDR3 nucleotides are TGCGCCAGCAGCTTTGGAGGGGGACTAGCGGACAATGAGCAGTTCTTC.

The CDR3 region is CASSPRTGGGNTEAFF. In DNA, the CDR3 is TGTGCCAGCAGCCCTAGGACAGGGGGGGGGAACACTGAAGCTTTCTTT. The chain employs TRBV5-4 and TRBJ1-1; 10 bases match TRBD1. CDR3 length equals 16 residues. Germline V gene data show CDR1 as SGHNT and CDR2 as YYREEE (reference sequence). V shed 4 bases, J shed 1 base, and the junction held 7 bases outside the gene matches.

V and J are TRBV5-1 and TRBJ2-3, with a possible D match to TRBD2 (5 bases). The ends were cut back, 0 bases at V and 5 bases at J, with 10 bases in the middle. Germline V lookup: CDR1 SGHRS, CDR2 YFSETQ. CDR3 length: 14 amino acids. For the CDR3, the DNA is TGCGCCAGCAGCTTGGTCGAGGGTGGAGATACGCAGTATTTT. As protein: CASSLVEGGDTQYF.

The chain carries TRBV9 and TRBJ2-7; tentative D call: TRBD1 (5 bases). This CDR3 has 14 amino acids. Trimming removed 0 bases from V and 6 bases from J, with 13 bases in between. CDR1 and CDR2 from the germline V gene are SGDLS and YYNGEE. The CDR3 sequence: CASSVDRAGLEQYF. The CDR3 bases are TGTGCCAGCAGCGTAGATCGCGCAGGGCTCGAGCAGTACTTC. Together with reference TRBV9 and TRBJ2-7, the CDR3 gives the full variable domain: DSGVTQTPKHLITATGQRVTLRCSPRSGDLSVYWYQQSLDQGLQFLIQYYNGEERAKGNILERFSAQQFPDLHSELNLSSLELGDSALYFCASSVDRAGLEQYFGPGTRLTVT.

The chain is built from TRBV10-3 and TRBJ2-5; 8 bases align to TRBD2. Germline trimming cut 0 bases from V and 4 bases from J; bases unmatched to any gene: 10. Germline loops: CDR1 ENHRY, CDR2 SYGVKD. The CDR3 spans 17 residues. In DNA form, the CDR3 reads TGTGCCATCAGTGAGTCGCTCACTAGCGGAGGTGTAGAGACCCAGTACTTC. This translates into CAISESLTSGGVETQYF.

V gene TRBV7-2 combines with J gene TRBJ2-7; D ambiguous. The CDR3 consists of 13 residues. Deletions cut 8 bases from V and 0 bases from J, with 11 bases between. Germline V gives CDR1 SGHTA, CDR2 FQGNSA. The CDR3 DNA follows: TGTGCCAGCGGGCGAGTGAGCTCCTACGAGCAGTACTTC. Protein sequence: CASGRVSSYEQYF.

The chain carries TRBV10-3 and TRBJ2-1; 8 positions match TRBD2. Germline V gene lookup returns CDR1 ENHRY and CDR2 SYGVKD. This CDR3 has 14 residues. With V trimmed by 3 bases and J by 8 bases, 6 bases remained unmatched. CDR3 residues: CAISDGGAGDEQFF. CDR3 coding DNA: TGTGCCATCAGTGACGGGGGAGCGGGGGATGAGCAGTTCTTC.

This clone was observed once. The chain links TRBV27 to TRBJ1-1; 11 bases are shared with TRBD1. From germline, CDR1 is MNHEY and CDR2 SMNVEV (reference sequence). This CDR3 region has 15 residues. Trimming at V came to 5 bases and at J to 4 bases, leaving 6 bases not matched to a gene. CDR3 nucleotides: TGTGCCAGCAGTCGCCCCGGACAGGGGGCCACTGAAGCTTTCTTT. Translation: CASSRPGQGATEAFF.

The J gene is TRBJ2-1, the V gene TRBV6-5; D remains unclear. This CDR3 is 13 amino acids long. The germline CDR1 and CDR2 sequences are MNHEY and SVGAGI. V was shortened by 6 bases and J by 3 bases, with 9 bases between the two germline ends. The CDR3 is CASSQNFYNEQFF. The CDR3 nucleotides are TGTGCCAGCAGCCAGAATTTCTACAATGAGCAGTTCTTC.

The CDR3 coding sequence is TGTGCCAGCAGTTTGACAGGGGTTAGCACAGATACGCAGTATTTT. As protein: CASSLTGVSTDTQYF. The chain joins TRBV6-5 to TRBJ2-3; TRBD1 matches at 8 bases. There are 15 residues in the CDR3. Per the germline V gene, CDR1 is MNHEY and CDR2 is SVGAGI. V lost 4 bases to trimming and J lost 0 bases; unmatched junction nucleotides: 3.

The chain employs TRBV10-2 and TRBJ1-1; 7 bases are a match to TRBD1. Germline V lookup: CDR1 WSHSY, CDR2 SAAADI. The V gene end was trimmed by 4 bases and the J gene end by 1 base; junction bases not matched to a gene: 0. This CDR3 contains 13 residues. The CDR3, as DNA: TGCGCCAGCAGTGGGGACAGGAACACTGAAGCTTTCTTT. Translated: CASSGDRNTEAFF.

This clone was recorded only once. This chain connects TRBV6-4 to TRBJ1-2; D might be TRBD1 (6 bases). This CDR3 has 13 residues. Germline-derived CDR1 and CDR2 are MRHNA and SNTAGT. The V and J ends lost 2 bases and 4 bases respectively, with 8 bases between them. CDR3 sequence reads: CASSDGGRYGYTF. CDR3 DNA: TGTGCCAGCAGTGACGGGGGCCGCTATGGCTACACCTTC.

The V gene is TRBV7-9, the J gene TRBJ2-4; 10 bases are shared with TRBD2. Trimming at V came to 5 bases and at J to 0 bases, leaving 4 bases not matched to a gene. The length of the CDR3 is 16 residues. Germline V CDR1 and CDR2: SEHNR, FQNEAQ (reference sequence). CDR3 DNA: TGTGCCAGCAGCGCCGGACTAGCGGTAGCCAAAAACATTCAGTACTTC. Its translation is CASSAGLAVAKNIQYF.

The chain recombines TRBV9 with TRBJ1-1; D is possibly TRBD1 (5 bases). CDR3 length: 13 residues. Trimming left V 0 bases short and J 4 bases short, with 7 bases between. Germline V gives CDR1 SGDLS, CDR2 YYNGEE. The CDR3 loop is CASSVDQGTEAFF. The CDR3 nucleotides are TGTGCCAGCAGCGTAGATCAGGGCACTGAAGCTTTCTTT. The whole variable domain, remainder taken from reference TRBV9 and TRBJ1-1, is DSGVTQTPKHLITATGQRVTLRCSPRSGDLSVYWYQQSLDQGLQFLIQYYNGEERAKGNILERFSAQQFPDLHSELNLSSLELGDSALYFCASSVDQGTEAFFGQGTRLTVV.

CDR3 nucleotide sequence: TGCAGCGTTGGGGGGGGCGTTTCTCCGACAGACGAGCTGTTTTTT. It encodes CSVGGGVSPTDELFF. This chain joins TRBV29-1 and TRBJ2-2; D is possibly TRBD2 (7 bases). The germline V gene has CDR1 SQVTM and CDR2 ANQGSEA. With 4 bases removed from V and 11 bases from J, the gap between germline ends came to 23 bases. This CDR3 comprises 15 residues.

The J gene is TRBJ2-7, the V gene TRBV19, with 11 nucleotides matching TRBD2. The J segment lost 5 bases and the V segment lost 6 bases, leaving 15 bases of the junction unmatched. The germline gives CDR1 LNHDA, CDR2 SQIVND (reference sequence). This CDR3 comprises 17 residues. The CDR3 reads CASSDPRTGLAGDEQYF. CDR3 nucleotides: TGTGCCAGTAGCGATCCTCGTACCGGACTAGCGGGCGACGAGCAGTACTTC.

The chain has TRBV5-5 and TRBJ1-5; 7 bases line up with TRBD1. The germline gives CDR1 SGHKS, CDR2 YYEKEE (reference sequence). The J segment lost 3 bases and the V segment lost 4 bases, leaving 13 bases of the junction unmatched. The CDR3 totals 17 residues. The CDR3 coding sequence is TGTGCCAGCAGCCATGAAAAGAGACAGGGTCCCAATCAGCCCCAGCATTTT. Its protein is CASSHEKRQGPNQPQHF.

The genes are TRBV19 and TRBJ2-6; D is ambiguous. V was pared by 7 bases and J by 1 base, with 5 bases between. The CDR3 covers 13 residues. Germline V lookup: CDR1 LNHDA, CDR2 SQIVND (reference sequence). DNA of the CDR3: TGTGCCAGTACGTTTTCTGGGGCCAACGTCCTGACTTTC. The encoded protein is CASTFSGANVLTF.

The genes are TRBV5-6 and TRBJ2-7, with a tentative D call TRBD2 (6 bases). The CDR3 spans 13 residues. With 3 bases removed from V and 1 base from J, the gap between germline ends came to 8 bases. Per the germline V gene, CDR1 is SGHDT and CDR2 is YYEEEE. The CDR3 reads CASSWGESYEQYF. The CDR3 bases are TGTGCCAGCAGCTGGGGGGAATCCTACGAGCAGTACTTC.

The chain carries TRBV5-1 and TRBJ2-2, with 8 bases fitting TRBD2. V shed 1 base, J shed 6 bases, and the junction held 8 bases outside the gene matches. CDR1 is SGHRS, CDR2 YFSETQ, per germline. CDR3 length: 16 residues. The CDR3 sequence is CASSLIETSVAGELFF. The CDR3 region has the DNA TGCGCCAGCAGCTTGATAGAGACTAGCGTCGCCGGGGAGCTGTTTTTT. Filled out from reference TRBV5-1 and TRBJ2-2, the complete variable domain reads KAGVTQTPRYLIKTRGQQVTLSCSPISGHRSVSWYQQTPGQGLQFLFEYFSETQRNKGNFPGRFSGRQFSNSRSEMNVSTLELGDSALYLCASSLIETSVAGELFFGEGSRLTVL.

With respect to this clone: At one end, the junction sequence differs from germline, possibly due to a read error. The chain recombines TRBV7-2 with TRBJ2-2; TRBD2 agrees at 12 bases. The CDR3 is made up of 15 amino acids. CDR1 is SGHTA and CDR2 is FQGNSA in the germline V gene. CDR3 sequence (DNA): TGTGCCAGCAGTTTAGGACTAGCGGGGACCGGGGAGCTGTTTTTT. Its protein product is CASSLGLAGTGELFF.

V gene TRBV27 combines with J gene TRBJ2-7; tentative D call: TRBD1 (6 bases). CDR1 is MNHEY, CDR2 SMNVEV, per germline (reference sequence). Deletions cut 5 bases from V and 3 bases from J, with 14 bases between. This CDR3 is built from 14 residues. Here the CDR3 reads CASSTRDNLYEQYF. For the CDR3, the DNA is TGTGCCAGCAGTACTCGGGACAATCTCTACGAGCAGTACTTC.

The chain has TRBV4-1 and TRBJ2-7; TRBD2 aligns across 8 bases. The V segment lost 1 base and the J segment 2 bases; nucleotides outside the gene matches: 1. The V gene's germline CDR1 is MGHRA and CDR2 YSYEKL. The CDR3 contains 14 residues. CDR3 residues: CASSQATSAYEQYF. The CDR3 DNA follows: TGCGCCAGCAGCCAAGCGACTAGCGCCTACGAGCAGTACTTC.

In this sample, this clone turned up once. V is TRBV5-1 and J is TRBJ1-1; 9 nucleotides match TRBD1. The CDR3 runs to 14 residues. CDR1 is SGHRS, CDR2 YFSETQ, per germline. Trimming at V came to 6 bases and at J to 1 base, leaving 4 bases not matched to a gene. The DNA for the CDR3 is TGCGCCAGCATGGGGACAGGGTCGAACACTGAAGCTTTCTTT. This gives the protein CASMGTGSNTEAFF.

V and J are TRBV6-1 and TRBJ2-3; TRBD2 matches 14 bases. The CDR3 is 16 residues long. The germline V gene encodes CDR1 MNHNS and CDR2 SASEGT. Trimming at V came to 4 bases and at J to 4 bases, leaving 4 bases not matched to a gene. This CDR3 reads CASSGGLAGGADTQYF. In DNA, the CDR3 is TGTGCCAGCAGTGGAGGACTAGCGGGGGGTGCAGATACGCAGTATTTT.

This chain uses TRBV10-2 with TRBJ2-1, with D perhaps TRBD1 (5 bases). Trimming left V 3 bases short and J 6 bases short, with 9 bases between. The CDR3 runs 13 residues. Germline V CDR1 and CDR2: WSHSY, SAAADI. The CDR3 DNA follows: TGCGCCAGCAGTGACAGGGCAGGCAATGAGCAGTTCTTC. Its translation: CASSDRAGNEQFF.

This clone was recorded once. This chain uses TRBV15 with TRBJ2-5; no clear D. Per germline, CDR1 LNHNV and CDR2 YYDKDF (reference sequence). Between the trimmed V and J ends, which lost 0 bases and 1 base, there was a span of 12 bases. This CDR3 comprises 16 residues. The CDR3, as DNA: TGTGCCACCAGCAGAGATATCTCGAGGATCCAAGAGACCCAGTACTTC. Amino acids: CATSRDISRIQETQYF.